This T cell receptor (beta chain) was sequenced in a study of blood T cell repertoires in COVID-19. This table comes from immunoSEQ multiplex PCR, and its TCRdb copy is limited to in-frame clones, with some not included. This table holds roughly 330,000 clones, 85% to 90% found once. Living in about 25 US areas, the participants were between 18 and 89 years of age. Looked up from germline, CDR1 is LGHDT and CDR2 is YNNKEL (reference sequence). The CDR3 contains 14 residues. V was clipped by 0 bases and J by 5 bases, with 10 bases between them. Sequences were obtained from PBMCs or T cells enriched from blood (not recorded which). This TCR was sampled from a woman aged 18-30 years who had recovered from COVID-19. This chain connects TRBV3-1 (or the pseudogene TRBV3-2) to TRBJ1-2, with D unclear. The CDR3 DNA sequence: TGTGCCAGCAGCCAAGACGGCAGGATTTATGGCTACACCTTC. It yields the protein CASSQDGRIYGYTF.